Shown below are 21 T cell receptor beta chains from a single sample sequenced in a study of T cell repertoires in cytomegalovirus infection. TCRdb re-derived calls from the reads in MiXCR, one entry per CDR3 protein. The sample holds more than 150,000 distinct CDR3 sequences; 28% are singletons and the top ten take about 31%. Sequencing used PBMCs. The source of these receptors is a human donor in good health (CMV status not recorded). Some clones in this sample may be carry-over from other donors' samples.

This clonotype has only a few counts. CDR3 bases: TGTGCCAGCAGCCCCGGCGGTTACCAAGAGACCCAGTACTTC. Amino acids: CASSPGGYQETQYF. The chain employs TRBV7-8 and TRBJ2-5; D gene uncertain. The CDR3 length is 14 residues. Germline V CDR1 and CDR2: SGHVS, FQNEAQ. V shed 5 bases and J shed 0 bases, with 10 bases lying between them.

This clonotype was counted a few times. CDR3 in amino acids: CSAYSGQAYHNTIYF. CDR3 sequence (DNA): TGCAGCGCTTATTCGGGACAGGCTTATCACAACACCATATATTTT. The V and J genes are TRBV29-1 and TRBJ1-3, with 8 bases identical to TRBD1. The junction had 15 bases not matched to a gene; V was cut back by 7 bases and J by 7 bases. CDR3 length: 15 amino acids. CDR1 and CDR2 (germline): SQVTM, ANQGSEA. The entire variable domain, with the rest obtained from reference TRBV29-1 and TRBJ1-3, is as follows: SAVISQKPSRDICQRGTSLTIQCQVDSQVTMMFWYRQQPGQSLTLIATANQGSEATYESGFVIDKFPISRPNLTFSTLTVSNMSPEDSSIYLCSAYSGQAYHNTIYFGEGSWLTVV.

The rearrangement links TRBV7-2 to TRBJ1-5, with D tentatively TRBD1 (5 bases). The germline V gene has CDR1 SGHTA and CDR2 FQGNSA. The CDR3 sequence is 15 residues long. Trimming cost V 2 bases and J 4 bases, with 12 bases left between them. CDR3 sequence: CASSLSMGPNQPQHF. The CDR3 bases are TGTGCCAGCAGCTTATCGATGGGGCCGAATCAGCCCCAGCATTTT.

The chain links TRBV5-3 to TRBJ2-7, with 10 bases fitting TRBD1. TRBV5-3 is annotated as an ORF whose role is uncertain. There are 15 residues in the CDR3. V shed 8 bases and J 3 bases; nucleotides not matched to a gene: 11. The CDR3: CASSPPGQGSYEQYF. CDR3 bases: TGTGCCAGCAGCCCTCCGGGACAGGGGAGCTACGAGCAGTACTTC.

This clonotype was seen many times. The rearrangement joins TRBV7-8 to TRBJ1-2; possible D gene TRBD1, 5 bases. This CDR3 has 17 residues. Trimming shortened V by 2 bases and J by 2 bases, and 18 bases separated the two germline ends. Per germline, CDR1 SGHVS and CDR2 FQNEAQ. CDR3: CASSLRSPGPTNYGYTF. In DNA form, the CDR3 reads TGTGCCAGCAGCTTAAGGTCCCCGGGACCCACGAACTATGGCTACACCTTC.

For the CDR3, the DNA is TGTGCCAGCAGGGCCCGGGACGGACCCTACGAGCAGTACTTC. This codes for CASRARDGPYEQYF. The chain uses TRBV12-3 or TRBV12-4 and TRBJ2-7; TRBD1 or TRBD2 may be the D gene (5 bases each). The V and J ends lost 6 bases and 2 bases respectively, with 14 bases between them. This CDR3 is 14 amino acids long.

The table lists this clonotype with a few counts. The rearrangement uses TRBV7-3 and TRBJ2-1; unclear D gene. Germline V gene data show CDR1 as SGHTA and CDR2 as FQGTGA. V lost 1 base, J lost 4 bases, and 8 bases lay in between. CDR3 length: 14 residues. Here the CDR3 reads CASSLIGSYNEQFF. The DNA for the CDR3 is TGTGCCAGCAGCTTAATTGGCTCATACAATGAGCAGTTCTTC.

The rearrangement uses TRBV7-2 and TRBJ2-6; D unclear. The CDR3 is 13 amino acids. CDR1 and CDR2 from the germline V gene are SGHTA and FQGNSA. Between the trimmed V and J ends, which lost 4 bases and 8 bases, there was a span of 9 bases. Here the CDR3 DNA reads TGTGCCAGCAGCTACTATGGTACCAACGTCCTGACTTTC. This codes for CASSYYGTNVLTF.

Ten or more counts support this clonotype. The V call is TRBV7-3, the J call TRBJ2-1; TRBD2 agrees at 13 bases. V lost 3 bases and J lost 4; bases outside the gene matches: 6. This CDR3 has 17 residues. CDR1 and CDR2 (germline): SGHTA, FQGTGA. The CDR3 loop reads CASSFRLAGGLYNEQFF. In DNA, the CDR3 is TGTGCCAGCAGCTTTAGACTAGCGGGGGGCTTATACAATGAGCAGTTCTTC.

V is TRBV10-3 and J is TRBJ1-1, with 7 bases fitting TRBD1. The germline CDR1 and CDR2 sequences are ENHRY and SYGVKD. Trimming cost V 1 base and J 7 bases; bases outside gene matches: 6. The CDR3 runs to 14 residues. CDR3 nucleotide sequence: TGTGCCATCAGTGAGTGGCAGGGGGGAAGTGAAGCTTTCTTT. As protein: CAISEWQGGSEAFF.

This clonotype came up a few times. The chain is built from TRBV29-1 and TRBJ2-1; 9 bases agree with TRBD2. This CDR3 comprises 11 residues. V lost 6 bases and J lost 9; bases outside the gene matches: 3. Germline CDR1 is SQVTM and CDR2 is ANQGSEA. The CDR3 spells CSVGTSTEQFF. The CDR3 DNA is TGCAGCGTCGGGACTAGCACTGAGCAGTTCTTC.

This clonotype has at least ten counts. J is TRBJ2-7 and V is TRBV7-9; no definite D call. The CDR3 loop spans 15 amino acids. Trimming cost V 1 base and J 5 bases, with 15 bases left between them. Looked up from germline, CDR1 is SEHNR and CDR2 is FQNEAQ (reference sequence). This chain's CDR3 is CASSLVAGPMNEQYF. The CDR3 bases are TGTGCCAGCAGCTTAGTGGCAGGCCCCATGAACGAGCAGTACTTC.

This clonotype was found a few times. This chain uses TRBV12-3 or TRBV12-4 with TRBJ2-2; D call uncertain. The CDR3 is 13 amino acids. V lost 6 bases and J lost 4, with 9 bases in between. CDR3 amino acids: CASRPQSTGELFF. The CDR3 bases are TGTGCCAGCAGACCGCAGAGCACCGGGGAGCTGTTTTTT.

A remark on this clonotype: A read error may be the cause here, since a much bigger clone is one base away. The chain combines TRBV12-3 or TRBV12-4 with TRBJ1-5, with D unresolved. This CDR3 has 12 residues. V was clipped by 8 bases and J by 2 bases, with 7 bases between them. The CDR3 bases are TGTGCCAGCTTGGTGCGCAATCAGCCCCAGCATTTT. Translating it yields CASLVRNQPQHF.

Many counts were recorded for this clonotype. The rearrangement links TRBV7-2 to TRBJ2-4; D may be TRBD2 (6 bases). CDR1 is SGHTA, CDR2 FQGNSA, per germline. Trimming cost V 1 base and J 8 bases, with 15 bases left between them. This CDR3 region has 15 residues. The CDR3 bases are TGTGCCAGCAGCTTAGATCCCTCCGGGGAGGACATTCAGTACTTC. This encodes CASSLDPSGEDIQYF. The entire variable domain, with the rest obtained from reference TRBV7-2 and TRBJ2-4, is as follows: GAGVSQSPSNKVTEKGKDVELRCDPISGHTALYWYRQSLGQGLEFLIYFQGNSAPDKSGLPSDRFSAERTGGSVSTLTIQRTQQEDSAVYLCASSLDPSGEDIQYFGAGTRLSVL.

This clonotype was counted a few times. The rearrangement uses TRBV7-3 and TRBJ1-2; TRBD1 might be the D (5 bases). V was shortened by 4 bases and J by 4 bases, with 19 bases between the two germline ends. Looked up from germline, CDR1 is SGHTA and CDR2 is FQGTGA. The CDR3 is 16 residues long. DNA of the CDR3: TGTGCCAGCAGCTCCTCTGGTGGGACGGACGGCTATGGCTACACCTTC. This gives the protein CASSSSGGTDGYGYTF.

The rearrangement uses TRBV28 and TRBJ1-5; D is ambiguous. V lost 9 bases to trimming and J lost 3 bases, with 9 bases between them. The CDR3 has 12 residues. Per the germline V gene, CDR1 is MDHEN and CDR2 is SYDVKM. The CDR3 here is CASKRSNQPQHF. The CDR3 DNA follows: TGTGCCAGTAAAAGGTCCAATCAGCCCCAGCATTTT.

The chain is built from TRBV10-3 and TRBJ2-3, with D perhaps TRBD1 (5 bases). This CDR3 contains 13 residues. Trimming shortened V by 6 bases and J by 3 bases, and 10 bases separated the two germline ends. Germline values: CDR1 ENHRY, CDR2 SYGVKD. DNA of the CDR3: TGTGCCATCAGGCCGACAGATACAGATACGCAGTATTTT. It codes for CAIRPTDTDTQYF.

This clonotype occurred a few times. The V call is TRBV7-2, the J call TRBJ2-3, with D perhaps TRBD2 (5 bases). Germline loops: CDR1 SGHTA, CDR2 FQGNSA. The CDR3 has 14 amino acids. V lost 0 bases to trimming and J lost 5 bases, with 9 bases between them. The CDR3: CASSLALRGDTQYF. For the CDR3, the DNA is TGTGCCAGCAGCTTAGCATTACGGGGAGATACGCAGTATTTT.

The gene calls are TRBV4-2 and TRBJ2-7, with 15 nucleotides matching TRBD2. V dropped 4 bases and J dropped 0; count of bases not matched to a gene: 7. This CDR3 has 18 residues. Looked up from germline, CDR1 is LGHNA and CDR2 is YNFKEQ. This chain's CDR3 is CASSLGTSGGLTSYEQYF. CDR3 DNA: TGTGCCAGCAGCCTCGGGACTAGCGGGGGGCTGACCTCCTACGAGCAGTACTTC.

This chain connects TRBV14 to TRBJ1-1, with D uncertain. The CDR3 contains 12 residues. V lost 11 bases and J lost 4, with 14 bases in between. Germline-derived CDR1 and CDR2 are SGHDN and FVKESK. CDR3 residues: CAATPGRTEAFF. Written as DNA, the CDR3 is TGTGCCGCAACTCCGGGTCGCACTGAAGCTTTCTTT. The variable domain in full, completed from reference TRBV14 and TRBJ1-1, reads EAGVTQFPSHSVIEKGQTVTLRCDPISGHDNLYWYRRVMGKEIKFLLHFVKESKQDESGMPNNRFLAERTGGTYSTLKVQPAELEDSGVYFCAATPGRTEAFFGQGTRLTVV.